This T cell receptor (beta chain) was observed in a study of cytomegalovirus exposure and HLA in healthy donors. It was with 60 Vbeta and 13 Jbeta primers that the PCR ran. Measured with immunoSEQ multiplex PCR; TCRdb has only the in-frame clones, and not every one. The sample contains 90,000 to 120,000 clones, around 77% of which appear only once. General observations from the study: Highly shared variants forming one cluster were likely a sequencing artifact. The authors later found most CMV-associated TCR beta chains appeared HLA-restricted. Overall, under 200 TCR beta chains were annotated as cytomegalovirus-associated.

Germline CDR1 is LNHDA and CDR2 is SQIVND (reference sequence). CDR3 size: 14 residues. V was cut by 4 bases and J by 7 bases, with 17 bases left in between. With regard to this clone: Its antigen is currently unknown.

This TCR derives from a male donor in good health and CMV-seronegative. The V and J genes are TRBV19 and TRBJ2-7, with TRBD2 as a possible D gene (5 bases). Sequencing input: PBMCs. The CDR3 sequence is CASSRGGDLREQYF. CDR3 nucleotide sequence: TGTGCCAGTAGTAGAGGAGGCGATCTACGAGAGCAGTACTTC. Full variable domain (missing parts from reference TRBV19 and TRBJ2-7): DGGITQSPKYLFRKEGQNVTLSCEQNLNHDAMYWYRQDPGQGLRLIYYSQIVNDFQKGDIAEGYSVSREKKESFPLTVTSAQKNPTAFYLCASSRGGDLREQYFGPGTRLTVT.